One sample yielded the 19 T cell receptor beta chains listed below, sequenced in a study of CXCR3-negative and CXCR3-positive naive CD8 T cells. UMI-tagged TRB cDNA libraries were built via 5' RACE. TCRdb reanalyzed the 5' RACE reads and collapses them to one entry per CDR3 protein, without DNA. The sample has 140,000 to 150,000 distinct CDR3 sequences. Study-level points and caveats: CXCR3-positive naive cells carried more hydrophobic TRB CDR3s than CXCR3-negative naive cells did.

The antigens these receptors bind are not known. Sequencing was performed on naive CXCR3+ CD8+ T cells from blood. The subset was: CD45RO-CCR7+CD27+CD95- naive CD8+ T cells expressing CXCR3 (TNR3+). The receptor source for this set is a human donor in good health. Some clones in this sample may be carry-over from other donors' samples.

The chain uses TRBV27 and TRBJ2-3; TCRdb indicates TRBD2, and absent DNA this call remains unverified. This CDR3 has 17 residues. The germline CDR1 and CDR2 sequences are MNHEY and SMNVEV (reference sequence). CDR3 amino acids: CASSSTPGPSGTDTQYF.

The CDR3 here is CASSPTGQGDTQYF. The J gene is TRBJ2-3, the V gene TRBV18; as DNA is missing, the TRBD1 call by TCRdb cannot be tested. Germline values: CDR1 KGHSH, CDR2 LQKENI. The CDR3 covers 14 residues. Based on the CDR3 plus reference TRBV18 and TRBJ2-3, the full variable domain is NAGVMQNPRHLVRRRGQEARLRCSPMKGHSHVYWYRQLPEEGLKFMVYLQKENIIDESGMPKERFSAEFPKEGPSILRIQQVVRGDSAAYFCASSPTGQGDTQYFGPGTRLTVL.

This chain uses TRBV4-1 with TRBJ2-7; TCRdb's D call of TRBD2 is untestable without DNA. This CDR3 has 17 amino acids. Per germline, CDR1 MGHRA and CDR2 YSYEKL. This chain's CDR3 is CASTLKETSGGFYEQYF.

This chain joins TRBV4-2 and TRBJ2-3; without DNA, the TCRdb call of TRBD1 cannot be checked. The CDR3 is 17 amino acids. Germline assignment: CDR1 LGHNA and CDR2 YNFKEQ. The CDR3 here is CASSQERQGPGEDTQYF.

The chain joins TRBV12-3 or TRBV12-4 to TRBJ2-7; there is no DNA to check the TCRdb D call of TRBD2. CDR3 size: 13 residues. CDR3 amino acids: CASTGLAGDEQYF.

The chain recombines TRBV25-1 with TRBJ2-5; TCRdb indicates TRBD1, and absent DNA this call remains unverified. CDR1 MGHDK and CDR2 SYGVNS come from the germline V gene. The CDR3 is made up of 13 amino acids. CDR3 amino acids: CASTSGQQETQDF.

The CDR3 loop is CASSHPPGREAGEQYF. The rearrangement joins TRBV4-1 to TRBJ2-7; TCRdb's D call, TRBD2, is unchecked because there is no DNA. This CDR3 is built from 16 residues. Germline lookup yields CDR1 MGHRA and CDR2 YSYEKL.

CDR3 region: CASMVLDGTDTQYF. V and J are TRBV6-2 or TRBV6-3 and TRBJ2-3; TCRdb picks TRBD2, but there is no DNA to check that call. There are 14 residues in the CDR3. Per the germline V gene, CDR1 is MNHEY and CDR2 is SVGEGT.

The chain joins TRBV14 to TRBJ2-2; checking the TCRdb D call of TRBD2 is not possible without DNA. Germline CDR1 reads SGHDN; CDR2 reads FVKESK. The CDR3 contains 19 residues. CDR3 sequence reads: CASSQAETSGNPNTGELFF.

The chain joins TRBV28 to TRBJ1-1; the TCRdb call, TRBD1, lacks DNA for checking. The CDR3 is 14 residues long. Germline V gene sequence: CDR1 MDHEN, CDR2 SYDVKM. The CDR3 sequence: CASSLGQGSTEAFF.

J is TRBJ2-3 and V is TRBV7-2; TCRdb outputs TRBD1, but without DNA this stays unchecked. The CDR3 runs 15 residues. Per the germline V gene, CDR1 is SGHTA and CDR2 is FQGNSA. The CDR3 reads CASSLRGLSTDTQYF. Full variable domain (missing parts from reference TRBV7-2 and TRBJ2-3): GAGVSQSPSNKVTEKGKDVELRCDPISGHTALYWYRQSLGQGLEFLIYFQGNSAPDKSGLPSDRFSAERTGGSVSTLTIQRTQQEDSAVYLCASSLRGLSTDTQYFGPGTRLTVL.

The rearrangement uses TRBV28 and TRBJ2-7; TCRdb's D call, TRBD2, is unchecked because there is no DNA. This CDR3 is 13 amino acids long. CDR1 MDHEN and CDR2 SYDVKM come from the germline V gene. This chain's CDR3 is CASSFRSGTSADF.

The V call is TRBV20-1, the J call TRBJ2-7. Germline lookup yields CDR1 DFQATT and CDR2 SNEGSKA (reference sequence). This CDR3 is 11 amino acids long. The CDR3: CHTTLKYEQYF.

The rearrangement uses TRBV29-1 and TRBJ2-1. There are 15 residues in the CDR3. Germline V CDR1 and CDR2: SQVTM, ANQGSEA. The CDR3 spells CSGTTGRSSYNEQFF.

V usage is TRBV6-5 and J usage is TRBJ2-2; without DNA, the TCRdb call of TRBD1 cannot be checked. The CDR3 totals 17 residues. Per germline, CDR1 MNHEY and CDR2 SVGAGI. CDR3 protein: CASSYSSAGGSTGELFF.

CDR3 sequence: CSGGTGYGTEAFF. V gene TRBV29-1 combines with J gene TRBJ1-1; TCRdb outputs TRBD1, but without DNA this stays unchecked. Per germline, CDR1 SQVTM and CDR2 ANQGSEA. CDR3 size: 13 residues.

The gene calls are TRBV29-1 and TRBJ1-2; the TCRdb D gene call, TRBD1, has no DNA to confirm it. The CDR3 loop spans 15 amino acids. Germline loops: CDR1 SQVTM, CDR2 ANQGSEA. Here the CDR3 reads CSAGGYAKHGYGYTF.

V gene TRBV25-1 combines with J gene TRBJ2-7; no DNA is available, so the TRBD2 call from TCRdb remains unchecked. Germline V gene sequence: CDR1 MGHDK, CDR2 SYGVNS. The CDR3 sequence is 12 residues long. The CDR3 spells CASSVAGYEQYF.

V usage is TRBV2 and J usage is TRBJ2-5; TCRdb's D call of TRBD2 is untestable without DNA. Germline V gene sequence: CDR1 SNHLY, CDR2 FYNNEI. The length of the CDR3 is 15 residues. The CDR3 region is CASRWTSGSAYEQYF.